Each of the 26 T cell receptor beta chains below was sequenced from the same sample in a study of CD8 T cells in Susac syndrome. Random-hexamer reverse transcription was applied to about 0.5 to 1 ug RNA. TCRdb reprocessed the immunoSEQ multiplex PCR reads with MiXCR, giving one entry per CDR3 protein. Of under 80,000 distinct CDR3 sequences listed, roughly 91% are singletons. The sample comprised CD4+ T cells from PBMCs. These receptors were obtained from a human donor with Susac syndrome.

A single count supports this clonotype. For the CDR3, the DNA is TGTGCCAGCTCACCAAGGGGAATTCGTTACAATGAGCAGTTCTTC. It translates to CASSPRGIRYNEQFF. V and J are TRBV18 and TRBJ2-1, with D perhaps TRBD1 (5 bases). Germline V gene sequence: CDR1 KGHSH, CDR2 LQKENI. This CDR3 spans 15 amino acids. V shed 2 bases and J shed 4 bases, with 12 bases lying between them.

This clonotype appeared a single time. The chain recombines TRBV7-2 with TRBJ2-4, with D perhaps assigned TRBD1 or TRBD2 (5 bases each). The germline V and J ends were trimmed by 2 bases and 1 base, with 6 bases remaining between them. This CDR3 is built from 14 residues. The germline CDR1 and CDR2 sequences are SGHTA and FQGNSA. The CDR3 is CASSLWGAKNIQYF. For the CDR3, the DNA is TGTGCCAGCAGCTTATGGGGGGCCAAAAACATTCAGTACTTC.

This sequence joins TRBV12-3 or TRBV12-4 and TRBJ2-6; unclear D gene. V was trimmed by 0 bases and J by 0 bases, leaving 3 bases between them. CDR3 length equals 15 residues. As DNA, the CDR3 is TGTGCCAGCAGTTTAGCACGCTCTGGGGCCAACGTCCTGACTTTC. Protein: CASSLARSGANVLTF.

The chain joins TRBV6-6 to TRBJ1-5; TRBD1 matches 8 bases. CDR1 and CDR2 (germline): MNHNY, SVGAGI (reference sequence). V trimming: 6 bases; J trimming: 0 bases; junction bases outside the gene matches: 7. The CDR3 length is 16 residues. CDR3 sequence: CASSHRDRPSNQPQHF. Here the CDR3 DNA reads TGTGCCAGCAGCCACAGGGACAGGCCTAGCAATCAGCCCCAGCATTTT.

The V call is TRBV6-1, the J call TRBJ2-5; 8 positions match TRBD1. V gave up 10 bases and J gave up 5 bases; unmatched junction bases: 9. The germline CDR1 and CDR2 sequences are MNHNS and SASEGT. The CDR3 has 13 amino acids. DNA for the CDR3: TGTGCCATTTCTCCGACAGGGGTGGAGACCCAGTACTTC. Protein product: CAISPTGVETQYF.

The chain recombines TRBV5-1 with TRBJ2-7; 9 bases map to TRBD1. V lost 4 bases to trimming and J lost 3 bases; unmatched junction nucleotides: 8. In germline, CDR1 is SGHRS, CDR2 YFSETQ. The CDR3 is 15 residues long. In nucleotides, the CDR3 is TGCGCCAGCAGCCTCGGGACAGGGCTAGACTACGAGCAGTACTTC. Its protein is CASSLGTGLDYEQYF.

V and J are TRBV30 and TRBJ2-2; 14 bases line up with TRBD2. The CDR3 runs 15 residues. Looked up from germline, CDR1 is GTSNPN and CDR2 is SVGIG (reference sequence). With V trimmed by 4 bases and J by 6 bases, 4 bases remained unmatched. CDR3 sequence reads: CAWTPGLAGAGELFF. The CDR3 bases are TGTGCCTGGACCCCGGGACTAGCGGGGGCCGGGGAGCTGTTTTTT.

The gene calls are TRBV27 and TRBJ1-1, with D maybe TRBD1 (6 bases). The V and J ends lost 6 bases and 0 bases respectively, with 14 bases between them. Germline values: CDR1 MNHEY, CDR2 SMNVEV (reference sequence). This CDR3 has 15 residues. Written as DNA, the CDR3 is TGTGCCAGCAGGTGGACAGCCTCTTTGAACACTGAAGCTTTCTTT. This translates into CASRWTASLNTEAFF.

This clonotype turned up a few times. The chain couples TRBV9 to TRBJ2-7; possible D gene TRBD1, 5 bases. Germline CDR1 SGDLS, CDR2 YYNGEE. V was clipped by 2 bases and J by 3 bases, with 18 bases between them. This CDR3 is 16 amino acids long. The CDR3 loop reads CASSVKSLGHIYEQYF. CDR3 in DNA: TGTGCCAGCAGCGTGAAATCCCTTGGACACATCTACGAGCAGTACTTC.

The chain couples TRBV20-1 to TRBJ1-5, with D hard to call. V lost 0 bases, J lost 4 bases, and 13 bases lay in between. This CDR3 comprises 15 residues. Germline-derived CDR1 and CDR2 are DFQATT and SNEGSKA (reference sequence). The CDR3 protein is CSARDSGRSNQPQHF. The CDR3 DNA reads TGCAGTGCTAGAGATTCGGGCAGATCAAATCAGCCCCAGCATTTT.

V usage is TRBV11-2 and J usage is TRBJ2-1; maybe TRBD2 (5 bases). Looked up from germline, CDR1 is SGHAT and CDR2 is FQNNGV. V dropped 1 base and J dropped 9 bases, with 13 bases sitting between them. CDR3 length: 14 residues. CDR3 protein: CASSLGLFGGEQFF. DNA for the CDR3: TGTGCCAGCAGCTTAGGACTATTCGGCGGTGAGCAGTTCTTC.

The chain carries TRBV4-3 and TRBJ2-7, with 9 bases identical to TRBD1. Losses at the gene ends were 3 bases for V and 4 bases for J; bases not matched to a gene: 10. CDR1 is LGHNA, CDR2 YSLEER, per germline. This CDR3 spans 16 amino acids. The CDR3 region has the DNA TGCGCCAGCAGCCAGAACTCCGGGACAGGGTTGTACGAGCAGTACTTC. This translates into CASSQNSGTGLYEQYF.

The chain couples TRBV7-2 to TRBJ2-3, with 8 bases fitting TRBD2. Unmatched junction bases numbered 9, after V lost 1 base and J lost 6 bases. The length of the CDR3 is 16 residues. Germline CDR1 SGHTA, CDR2 FQGNSA. The CDR3 here is CASSLGRGGRRDTQYF. CDR3 nucleotide sequence: TGTGCCAGCAGCTTAGGCCGGGGGGGCCGGAGGGATACGCAGTATTTT.

The chain recombines TRBV4-1 with TRBJ1-1, with 8 nucleotides matching TRBD1. V shed 2 bases and J 5 bases; nucleotides not matched to a gene: 4. Germline-derived CDR1 and CDR2 are MGHRA and YSYEKL. CDR3 length equals 14 residues. The CDR3 here is CASSQRTGRTEAFF. In DNA, the CDR3 is TGCGCCAGCAGCCAAAGGACAGGGCGAACTGAAGCTTTCTTT.

J is TRBJ1-2 and V is TRBV14; 8 bases are shared with TRBD1. The CDR3 length is 14 residues. J lost 8 bases, V lost 5 bases, and 10 bases had no gene match. Germline CDR1 reads SGHDN; CDR2 reads FVKESK. CDR3 residues: CASSKTGATGGYTF. The CDR3 DNA reads TGTGCCAGCAGCAAGACAGGGGCGACAGGGGGCTACACCTTC.

The V gene is TRBV5-1, the J gene TRBJ1-2, with D possibly being TRBD1 (5 bases). V was trimmed by 3 bases and J by 4 bases, leaving 10 bases between them. Germline lookup yields CDR1 SGHRS and CDR2 YFSETQ. This CDR3 spans 13 amino acids. Here the CDR3 reads CASSSTVFYGYTF. The CDR3 DNA follows: TGCGCCAGCAGCTCGACAGTCTTCTATGGCTACACCTTC.

This chain uses TRBV4-1 with TRBJ2-1; possible D gene TRBD2, 7 bases. The CDR3 is 18 residues long. The ends were cut back, 0 bases at V and 2 bases at J, with 17 bases in the middle. Germline assignment: CDR1 MGHRA and CDR2 YSYEKL. The CDR3, as DNA: TGCGCCAGCAGCCAAGAGGGTTTAGGGGGGGGACCCTACAATGAGCAGTTCTTC. It is translated as CASSQEGLGGGPYNEQFF.

This clonotype has just a few counts. The chain joins TRBV5-1 to TRBJ2-1; D gene uncertain. CDR1 and CDR2 (germline): SGHRS, YFSETQ. The CDR3 runs 13 residues. V lost 1 base to trimming and J lost 6 bases, with 8 bases between them. The CDR3 DNA is TGCGCCAGCAGCTTGTACCAATCCAATGAGCAGTTCTTC. As protein: CASSLYQSNEQFF. Using reference TRBV5-1 and TRBJ2-1 for the parts outside the CDR3, the full variable domain is KAGVTQTPRYLIKTRGQQVTLSCSPISGHRSVSWYQQTPGQGLQFLFEYFSETQRNKGNFPGRFSGRQFSNSRSEMNVSTLELGDSALYLCASSLYQSNEQFFGPGTRLTVL.

V is TRBV29-1 and J is TRBJ2-7, with a weak D call TRBD1 (5 bases). Trimming cost V 5 bases and J 0 bases, with 5 bases left between them. This CDR3 is built from 11 residues. The germline V gene has CDR1 SQVTM and CDR2 ANQGSEA. For the CDR3, the DNA is TGCAGCGTTAGGGGCTCCTACGAGCAGTACTTC. Translating it yields CSVRGSYEQYF.

Remarks on this clonotype: Since no conserved phenylalanine or tryptophan closes the CDR3, a read error is the likely cause. V and J are TRBV7-2 and TRBJ2-1; 14 bases map to TRBD2. There are 19 residues in the CDR3. Germline V gene sequence: CDR1 SGHTA, CDR2 FQGNSA. V was clipped by 5 bases and J by 6 bases; unmatched bases: 15. The CDR3 sequence: CASSPSAGTSGRRANEQFS. CDR3 nucleotides: TGTGCCAGCAGCCCTTCAGCCGGGACTAGCGGGAGACGGGCCAATGAGCAGTTCTCC.

The chain is built from TRBV7-9 and TRBJ1-2; 10 bases are a match to TRBD1. From germline, CDR1 is SEHNR and CDR2 FQNEAQ (reference sequence). V gave up 3 bases and J gave up 7 bases; unmatched junction bases: 8. The CDR3 sequence is 15 residues long. The chain's CDR3 is CASSLGQGRVPGYTF. The DNA of the CDR3 is TGTGCCAGCAGCTTGGGACAGGGGAGGGTCCCTGGCTACACCTTC.

The chain couples TRBV6-6 to TRBJ1-5, with TRBD1 as a possible D gene (5 bases). In germline, CDR1 is MNHNY, CDR2 SVGAGI (reference sequence). Trimming took off 6 bases at V and 1 base at J, with 16 bases between the two ends. CDR3 length: 16 amino acids. The CDR3 region has the DNA TGTGCCAGCAGCCACAAAAGCCGGGGGAGCAATCAGCCCCAGCATTTT. This translates into CASSHKSRGSNQPQHF.

CDR3 coding DNA: TGTGCCTGGAGTACTCTCCGACAGGGGAGCTACACCTTC. Translation gives CAWSTLRQGSYTF. The genes are TRBV30 and TRBJ1-2; TRBD1 aligns across 8 bases. The germline V gene encodes CDR1 GTSNPN and CDR2 SVGIG (reference sequence). J was trimmed by 9 bases and V by 2 bases; bases with no gene match: 8. The CDR3 loop spans 13 amino acids.

This clonotype has just one count. This sequence joins TRBV12-3 or TRBV12-4 and TRBJ1-5; TRBD1 agrees at 8 bases. CDR3 length: 18 residues. Trimming cost V 2 bases and J 5 bases; bases outside gene matches: 14. CDR3 nucleotide sequence: TGTGCCAGCAGTTTACCGACAGGGGTTCCTTTGCGGGATCAGCCCCAGCATTTT. This gives the protein CASSLPTGVPLRDQPQHF.

The V call is TRBV7-9, the J call TRBJ2-1; the D is unclear. Per germline, CDR1 SEHNR and CDR2 FQNEAQ (reference sequence). The CDR3 is 15 amino acids. V was cut by 0 bases and J by 4 bases, with 10 bases left in between. The CDR3 nucleotides are TGTGCCAGCAGCTTAGCGCAGGTCGGGTACAATGAGCAGTTCTTC. Translating gives CASSLAQVGYNEQFF.

This chain joins TRBV6-5 and TRBJ2-1; TRBD1 is a possible D gene (5 bases). Germline assignment: CDR1 MNHEY and CDR2 SVGAGI. CDR3 size: 12 residues. V dropped 8 bases and J dropped 3 bases, with 8 bases sitting between them. The CDR3, as DNA: TGTGCCAGCCAGGGCTACTACAATGAGCAGTTCTTC. The encoded protein is CASQGYYNEQFF.